This TCR beta chain came from a study of shared clonotypes between healthy human individuals (dated by TCRdb to the early 2020s). Study-wide context: The cohort comprised two women and a few men aged 18 to 49 years. To estimate repertoire size and how much clonotype sharing occurs between individuals, the study deeply sequenced the blood TCR repertoires of several healthy adults. To increase sequencing depth and limit assay-specific biases, different laboratories used diverse techniques to prepare libraries and sequence TCR repertoires. For each donor, CD4 naive and CD4 memory were each given three plates, CD8 naive was given two plates, and CD8 memory was given one plate. Leukapheresis yielded between about 0.94 and 8.9 billion PBMCs per donor.

Healthy HIV-negative adults with no recently reported acute infections or vaccinations were included as donors. Every donor was a Caucasian adult living in Nashville, Tennessee, USA. CD4+ T cells were enriched by magnetic negative selection, after which naive cells were positively selected on CD45RA and the negative fraction was taken as the memory subset. After blood collection by leukapheresis, PBMCs were isolated using Ficoll-Histopaque density gradient centrifugation and then cryopreserved in the vapor phase of liquid nitrogen. Purity and quantity of every magnetically sorted T cell population were checked by analytical flow cytometry. Genomic DNA was isolated from every sorted fraction and measured by UV absorbance on a Nanodrop 2000c. The germline V and J ends show losses of 7 bases and 2 bases respectively, and no gene match explains 9 bases of the junction. The CDR3 covers 14 residues, taking in both the cysteine and the phenylalanine. Here the CDR3 DNA is all that survives: 42 bases in frame from base 1. The germline V gene sets CDR1 to SQVTM and CDR2 to ANQGSEA.

What the research found in general, with its limitations: The small number of donors limited the genetic and exposure-history diversity represented. Sampling was restricted to blood, and TCR repertoires in tissues likely differ from the TCR repertoires found in blood. Compared with non-shared clonotypes, the clonotypes found in all four sorted-subset donors had higher generation probabilities. Pairwise subsampling led to the expectation that sequencing depth would affect the degree of clonotype sharing among donors. Larger estimated clonotype richness was generally found for naive subsets than for memory subsets. Incomplete sequencing was indicated by rarefaction of sorted-subset datasets, despite the large sequencing depth. Approximately 4.8% of naive CD4, 3.5% of naive CD8, 2.3% of memory CD4, and 0.4% of memory CD8 clonotypes were shared across four donors.

Using the deep immunoSEQ assay, TCR CDR3 regions were amplified from genomic DNA by multiplex PCR. For each cell subset, the extracted genomic DNA was distributed evenly across all wells of several immunoSEQ 96-well plates, and each plate served as one replicate. Each replicate PCR for sorted subsets received about 220 ng genomic DNA, equal to about 29,000 T cell genomes. Purified libraries were measured with a Qubit 3.0 fluorometer, size-checked on a Bioanalyzer 2100, and measured again with the KAPA Library Quantification kit. Each immunoSEQ 96-well plate was sequenced on its own single-read 150-cycle Illumina NextSeq 550 flow cell. Per the source publication's procedure: Because the immunoSEQ output held only junctional sequences and lacked quality scores, the filtering could not match the filtering applied to full-length reads. Sequences were annotated with PyIR, a Python wrapper for IgBLAST v1.9, using IMGT germline references to assign V/J genes and CDR3. Reads were filtered out if the reads had weak V/J assignments (E-value above 1e-6), no CDR3, stop codons, out-of-frame junctions, or ambiguous translated residues. V3J clonotypes were defined as sequences sharing the same inferred V gene, J gene, and CDR3 amino acid sequence. Percentage overlap between repertoires was computed as shared unique clonotypes divided by the size of the smaller repertoire. Three approaches were used to assess repertoire richness: RTK rarefaction, the Chao1 estimator, and Recon v2.1 estimates of unobserved clonotypes. OLGA was used to compute generation probabilities for all TCRbeta clonotypes that the gDNA method yielded from a few donors. TCRdb holds this immuneACCESS table with in-frame rearrangements only. Some clones are missing; in checked studies, unresolved V genes explain under half, and the rest has no known cause. That table gives V, J and clone size, and the DNA gave D and trimming. The sample profile shows about 2.5 million clones; about nine tenths of them were found once. The ten largest clones capture about 0.36% of the sample.

Concerning this clone itself: No antigen is known for it. No quality values exist for individual bases; no much larger clone is one base distant.

The receptor chain draws on TRBV29-1 and TRBJ2-3, and TRBD2 aligns with 7 junction nucleotides. The sequence derives from a man between 18 and 35 years old in good health. Some clones in this sample may be carry-over from other donors' samples. Sequencing was done on a sample of naive CD4+ T cells from PBMCs. This specimen's cell subset or site label, interpreted: CD45RA+ positively selected. Here the CDR3 is given as CSAQAGTLTDTQYF. The DNA reads TGCAGCGCCCAAGCGGGAACCCTCACAGATACGCAGTATTTT.